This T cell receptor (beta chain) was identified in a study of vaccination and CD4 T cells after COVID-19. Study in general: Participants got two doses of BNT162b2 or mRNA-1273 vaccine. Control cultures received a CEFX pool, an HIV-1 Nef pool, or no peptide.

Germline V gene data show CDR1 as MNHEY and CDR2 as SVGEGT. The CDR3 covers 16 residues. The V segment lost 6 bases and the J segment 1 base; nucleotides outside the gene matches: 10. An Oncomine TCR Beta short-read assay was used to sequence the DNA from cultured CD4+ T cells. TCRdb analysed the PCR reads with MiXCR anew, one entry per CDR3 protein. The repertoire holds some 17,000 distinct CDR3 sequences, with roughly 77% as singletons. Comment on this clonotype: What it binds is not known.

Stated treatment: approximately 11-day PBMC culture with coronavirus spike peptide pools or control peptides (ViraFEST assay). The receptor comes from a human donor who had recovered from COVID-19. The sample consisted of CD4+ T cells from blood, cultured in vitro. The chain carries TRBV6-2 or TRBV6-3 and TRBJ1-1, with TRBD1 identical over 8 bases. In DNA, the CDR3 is TGTGCCAGCAGGCCGTCAGGGGGCAATTCGAACACTGAAGCTTTCTTT. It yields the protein CASRPSGGNSNTEAFF.